The 25 T cell receptor beta chains reported below all come from one sample, sequenced in a study of cytomegalovirus exposure and HLA in healthy donors. Use of 60 Vbeta and 13 Jbeta primers characterized the PCR. The method was immunoSEQ multiplex PCR; TCRdb's version includes in-frame clones alone and lacks a portion of them. The table records 150,000 to 200,000 clones, approximately 83% of them present only once. The sample consisted of PBMCs. These receptors were obtained from a man aged 18-30 years in good health and CMV-seropositive.

The chain uses TRBV7-9 and TRBJ1-4, with D possibly TRBD1 on 5 matching bases. The CDR3 extends over 15 amino acids. The V and J ends lost 5 bases and 8 bases respectively, with 18 bases between them. The V gene's germline CDR1 is SEHNR and CDR2 FQNEAQ (reference sequence). CDR3 bases: TGTGCCAGCAGCCGGCGCATCAGGGAAGACGAAAAACTGTTTTTT. It specifies CASSRRIREDEKLFF.

The chain joins TRBV10-2 to TRBJ1-1, with a tentative D call TRBD1 (5 bases). V lost 10 bases, J lost 5 bases, and 11 bases lay in between. The CDR3 spans 11 residues. Germline CDR1 and CDR2: WSHSY and SAAADI. This chain's CDR3 is CATGGGTEAFF. CDR3 in DNA: TGCGCCACCGGGGGTGGAACTGAAGCTTTCTTT.

As for this clone: The junction departs from germline at one end; a sequencing error may be responsible. The gene calls are TRBV5-1 and TRBJ2-7; D gene ambiguous. The CDR3 runs to 14 residues. Germline CDR1 SGHRS, CDR2 YFSETQ. The CDR3 nucleotides are TGCGCCAGCCGCTTACGACTCGAAACCTACGAGCAGTACTTC. Translating gives CASRLRLETYEQYF. The whole variable domain, filled in from reference TRBV5-1 and TRBJ2-7, reads KAGVTQTPRYLIKTRGQQVTLSCSPISGHRSVSWYQQTPGQGLQFLFEYFSETQRNKGNFPGRFSGRQFSNSRSEMNVSTLELGDSALYLCASRLRLETYEQYFGPGTRLTVT.

A remark on this clone: At one of its ends the junction is not consistent with the germline gene, which may arise from a read error. The V call is TRBV9, the J call TRBJ2-2, with D maybe TRBD2 (6 bases). The length of the CDR3 is 13 residues. Per the germline V gene, CDR1 is SGDLS and CDR2 is YYNGEE. CDR3 nucleotide sequence: TGTGCCAGCAGCGCGGAGAACACCGGGGGGCTGTTTTTT. This translates into CASSAENTGGLFF.

This chain joins TRBV6-5 and TRBJ1-2; 8 bases are a match to TRBD1. The CDR3 is made up of 16 amino acids. V lost 3 bases, J lost 5 bases, and 11 bases stayed unmatched. Germline V gene lookup returns CDR1 MNHEY and CDR2 SVGAGI. The CDR3 sequence is CASSYFASTGAYGYTF. The CDR3, as DNA: TGTGCCAGCAGTTATTTTGCGTCGACAGGGGCATATGGCTACACCTTC.

This clone was seen just once. The chain joins TRBV9 to TRBJ2-5; D might be TRBD2 (8 bases). V was trimmed by 0 bases and J by 5 bases, leaving 17 bases between them. Germline V gene data show CDR1 as SGDLS and CDR2 as YYNGEE. There are 16 residues in the CDR3. CDR3 in DNA: TGTGCCAGCAGCGTAGGAGGGGGCCGGGGGGGGGAGACCCAGTACTTC. Protein: CASSVGGGRGGETQYF.

This clone appeared a single time. Mismatch with germline at one junction end may stem from a read error. The chain employs TRBV7-9 and TRBJ2-5; maybe TRBD2 (5 bases). CDR1 is SEHNR and CDR2 is FQNEAQ in the germline V gene (reference sequence). The CDR3 covers 19 residues. CDR3 sequence reads: CSSSLASWEKGAESETQYF. Written as DNA, the CDR3 is TGTTCCAGCAGCTTAGCGTCGTGGGAGAAGGGAGCGGAGTCGGAGACCCAGTACTTC.

The rearrangement joins TRBV6-5 to TRBJ2-1; unclear D gene. Trimming shortened V by 5 bases and J by 8 bases, and 10 bases separated the two germline ends. The CDR3 runs 12 residues. Germline CDR1 reads MNHEY; CDR2 reads SVGAGI. In DNA form, the CDR3 reads TGTGCCAGCAGTCCCGCCAGCGATGAGCAGTTCTTC. It translates to CASSPASDEQFF.

The rearrangement joins TRBV19 to TRBJ2-1; 14 nucleotides agree with TRBD2. Trimming took 6 bases from V and 2 from J; bases not matched to a gene: 6. CDR1 is LNHDA, CDR2 SQIVND, per germline (reference sequence). The CDR3 extends over 17 amino acids. The CDR3 DNA is TGTGCCAGTAGCGTTTCGACTAGCGGGGGGGCCTACAATGAGCAGTTCTTC. Translated: CASSVSTSGGAYNEQFF.

The gene calls are TRBV6-5 and TRBJ2-7, with TRBD1 identical over 7 bases. This CDR3 contains 16 residues. V was pared by 2 bases and J by 6 bases, with 13 bases of the junction left unmatched. Germline values: CDR1 MNHEY, CDR2 SVGAGI. This CDR3 is CASSYPMTGLALEQYF. CDR3 nucleotide sequence: TGTGCCAGCAGTTACCCGATGACAGGGCTCGCCCTCGAGCAGTACTTC.

V gene TRBV27 combines with J gene TRBJ1-2; TRBD1 is a possible D gene (6 bases). CDR3 length: 14 residues. Germline CDR1 and CDR2: MNHEY and SMNVEV (reference sequence). The germline V and J ends were trimmed by 4 bases and 8 bases, with 17 bases remaining between them. The CDR3, as DNA: TGTGCCAGCAGTTCCCCCAGAACAGGGAGAGGCTACACCTTC. Its translation: CASSSPRTGRGYTF.

This CDR3 is CASTPPGGLSTGELFF. CDR3 nucleotides: TGTGCCAGCACCCCGCCGGGGGGATTGAGCACCGGGGAGCTGTTTTTT. The V and J genes are TRBV2 and TRBJ2-2; TRBD2 aligns across 7 bases. V dropped 7 bases and J dropped 4; count of bases not matched to a gene: 12. CDR3 length equals 16 residues. CDR1 SNHLY and CDR2 FYNNEI come from the germline V gene.

Only one count was recorded for this clone. This rearrangement joins TRBV6-6 to TRBJ2-3, with 7 bases identical to TRBD2. Per the germline V gene, CDR1 is MNHNY and CDR2 is SVGAGI (reference sequence). V gave up 6 bases and J gave up 0 bases; unmatched junction bases: 3. The CDR3 is made up of 14 amino acids. The CDR3 DNA reads as TGTGCCAGCAGCGGACTAGGTAGCACAGATACGCAGTATTTT. Its translation: CASSGLGSTDTQYF.

V is TRBV4-1 and J is TRBJ2-5, with a tentative D call TRBD1 (6 bases). The CDR3 runs to 15 residues. The germline gives CDR1 MGHRA, CDR2 YSYEKL. V lost 2 bases to trimming and J lost 2 bases, with 12 bases between them. The CDR3 protein is CASSQWKTGQETQYF. For the CDR3, the DNA is TGCGCCAGCAGCCAATGGAAGACAGGACAAGAGACCCAGTACTTC.

The sample holds one count of this clone. The rearrangement uses TRBV11-2 and TRBJ2-5; TRBD1 matches at 8 bases. This CDR3 has 13 residues. CDR1 and CDR2 from the germline V gene are SGHAT and FQNNGV. V was pared by 5 bases and J by 5 bases, with 4 bases of the junction left unmatched. This CDR3 reads CASSQRQGETQYF. Written as DNA, the CDR3 is TGTGCCAGCAGCCAAAGACAGGGGGAGACCCAGTACTTC.

This CDR3 reads CASSSGLGQFF. In DNA form, the CDR3 reads TGTGCCAGCAGCTCGGGACTTGGACAGTTCTTC. The chain carries TRBV11-1 and TRBJ2-1, with D perhaps TRBD2 (6 bases). The CDR3 loop spans 11 amino acids. Germline assignment: CDR1 SGHAT and CDR2 FQDESV (reference sequence). The ends were cut back, 4 bases at V and 13 bases at J, with 11 bases in the middle.

This chain links TRBV7-8 with TRBJ1-5; 8 bases agree with TRBD1. Germline CDR1 SGHVS, CDR2 FQNEAQ. The CDR3 sequence is 15 residues long. J lost 4 bases, V lost 5 bases, and 7 bases had no gene match. This chain's CDR3 is CASSLQGAHNQPQHF. CDR3 bases: TGTGCCAGCAGCCTTCAGGGGGCGCATAATCAGCCCCAGCATTTT.

The rearrangement joins TRBV4-1 to TRBJ1-3, with 10 nucleotides matching TRBD1. The ends lost 4 bases at V and 0 bases at J; junction bases unmatched: 21. Germline V lookup: CDR1 MGHRA, CDR2 YSYEKL. This CDR3 contains 22 residues. CDR3 DNA: TGCGCCAGCAGCCTAATGATCCACCGGGACAGGGGAATGGTGGTCTCTGGAAACACCATATATTTT. Translation: CASSLMIHRDRGMVVSGNTIYF.

This sequence joins TRBV10-3 and TRBJ2-5, with 10 bases fitting TRBD2. V trimming: 3 bases; J trimming: 5 bases; junction bases outside the gene matches: 21. Germline V gene data show CDR1 as ENHRY and CDR2 as SYGVKD. This CDR3 contains 20 residues. For the CDR3, the DNA is TGTGCCATCAGTGACCCCCGGGGGCTAGCGGGGGACCAACCTGGTGAGACCCAGTACTTC. It codes for CAISDPRGLAGDQPGETQYF.

The V call is TRBV10-2, the J call TRBJ1-5, with D unclear. Germline V gives CDR1 WSHSY, CDR2 SAAADI. V gave up 0 bases and J gave up 6 bases, with 6 bases separating them. The CDR3 is 13 residues long. The CDR3 loop is CASSESRSQPQHF. The DNA of the CDR3 is TGCGCCAGCAGTGAGTCTAGGAGTCAGCCCCAGCATTTT.

The chain employs TRBV5-1 and TRBJ2-1, with 13 nucleotides matching TRBD2. The V gene end was trimmed by 3 bases and the J gene end by 4 bases; junction bases not matched to a gene: 10. Germline V gene sequence: CDR1 SGHRS, CDR2 YFSETQ. This CDR3 region has 18 residues. The CDR3 is CASSSGLAGATEYNEQFF. The DNA of the CDR3 is TGCGCCAGCAGCTCAGGACTAGCGGGGGCCACAGAATACAATGAGCAGTTCTTC.

The chain has TRBV18 and TRBJ2-3; 7 bases line up with TRBD1. The ends lost 3 bases at V and 0 bases at J; junction bases unmatched: 12. This CDR3 is 18 amino acids long. Germline values: CDR1 KGHSH, CDR2 LQKENI. This CDR3 reads CASSPGTVLQYSTDTQYF. DNA for the CDR3: TGTGCCAGCTCACCCGGGACAGTGCTCCAGTATAGCACAGATACGCAGTATTTT.

The chain links TRBV18 to TRBJ1-1; D not certain. The CDR3 is made up of 16 amino acids. Germline V gives CDR1 KGHSH, CDR2 LQKENI. V lost 2 bases and J 1 base, leaving 14 bases between the germline ends. Written as DNA, the CDR3 is TGTGCCAGCTCACCAAAGATCGGGGAAGGGAACACTGAAGCTTTCTTT. As protein: CASSPKIGEGNTEAFF. The full variable domain, with the rest looked up from reference TRBV18 and TRBJ1-1, is NAGVMQNPRHLVRRRGQEARLRCSPMKGHSHVYWYRQLPEEGLKFMVYLQKENIIDESGMPKERFSAEFPKEGPSILRIQQVVRGDSAAYFCASSPKIGEGNTEAFFGQGTRLTVV.

The chain links TRBV28 to TRBJ2-2; D is unresolved. V was pared by 6 bases and J by 3 bases, with 5 bases between. There are 12 residues in the CDR3. Germline loops: CDR1 MDHEN, CDR2 SYDVKM. The CDR3 loop reads CASSYYTGELFF. As DNA, the CDR3 is TGTGCCAGCAGCTACTACACCGGGGAGCTGTTTTTT.

This clone was found a few times. This chain uses TRBV4-3 with TRBJ2-7; TRBD2 matches 7 bases. This CDR3 has 16 amino acids. J was trimmed by 7 bases and V by 0 bases; bases with no gene match: 12. The germline gives CDR1 LGHNA, CDR2 YSLEER. The CDR3 DNA is TGCGCCAGCAGCCAAGATCTGGGCAGGGCCGGGGGGGAGCAGTACTTC. It specifies CASSQDLGRAGGEQYF.